This T cell receptor (beta chain) emerged from a study of cytomegalovirus exposure and HLA in healthy donors. Across the study: The approximately 710 first-cohort repertoires and the 100 to 150 validation repertoires shared the same platform, a later analysis reported. Findings and limits, study-wide: A classifier reportedly called cytomegalovirus status with high sensitivity and specificity. According to a subsequent analysis, TCR clusters identified in the first cohort showed a tendency to co-occur across the 120 or so validation repertoires.

The protocol was immunoSEQ multiplex PCR, while the TCRdb copy is restricted to in-frame clones and leaves out a portion. The data contain 55,000 to 75,000 clones, just under 95% of them singletons. Germline lookup yields CDR1 LNHNV and CDR2 YYDKDF (reference sequence). V lost 5 bases to trimming and J lost 6 bases, with 19 bases between them. This CDR3 region has 15 residues. This clone has only one observation. Its antigen is not known. V gene TRBV15 combines with J gene TRBJ1-1; possibly TRBD1 for D (5 bases). The specimen sequenced was PBMCs. The TCR originated in a woman aged 18-29 years in good health and CMV-seropositive. The CDR3 is CATSPRGLGGSEAFF. DNA of the CDR3: TGTGCCACCAGCCCCCGAGGATTGGGGGGGTCTGAAGCTTTCTTT.